The clone carrying this T cell receptor (beta chain) appeared a few times. Its antigen is still unknown. The data belong to a study of T cell responses to AZD1222 COVID-19 vaccine. Regarding the study as a whole: With dominance at 160-218 and 743-854, vaccine-associated CD4 TCRs spanned spike. Spike-specific TCR depth and breadth grew after two AZD1222 doses. Seropositivity was recorded at baseline in only six AZD1222 recipients.

The repertoire was sequenced with immunoSEQ multiplex PCR; TCRdb's copy has only in-frame clones and lacks some. The sample has under 70,000 clones; roughly 90% are singletons. The CDR3 contains 15 residues. Trimming removed 5 bases from V and 3 bases from J; junction bases left unmatched: 9. In germline, CDR1 is SGHDN, CDR2 FVKESK. The sequencing used peripheral blood, collected 28 days after the second AZD1222 dose. This chain uses TRBV14 with TRBJ2-7, with 8 bases lining up with TRBD2. The TCR comes from an adult who received the AZD1222 COVID-19 vaccine. CDR3 in amino acids: CASSSRAAGGYEQYF. The CDR3 DNA sequence: TGTGCCAGCAGCTCCCGAGCGGCGGGAGGCTACGAGCAGTACTTC.